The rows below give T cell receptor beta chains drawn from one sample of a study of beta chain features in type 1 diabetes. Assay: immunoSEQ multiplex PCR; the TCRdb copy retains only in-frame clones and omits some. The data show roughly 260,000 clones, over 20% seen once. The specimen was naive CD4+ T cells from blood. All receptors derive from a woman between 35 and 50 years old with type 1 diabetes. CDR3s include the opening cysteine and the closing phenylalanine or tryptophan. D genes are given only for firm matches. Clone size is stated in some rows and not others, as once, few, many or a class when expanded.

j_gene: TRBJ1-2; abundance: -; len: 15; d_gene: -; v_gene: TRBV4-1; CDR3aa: CASSQTGTTNYGYTF; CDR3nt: TGCGCCAGCAGCCAAACAGGAACAACTAACTATGGCTACACCTTC
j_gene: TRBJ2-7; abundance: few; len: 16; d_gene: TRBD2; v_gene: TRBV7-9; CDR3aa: CASSSPGGRLPNEQYF; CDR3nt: TGTGCCAGCAGCTCCCCCGGCGGGAGACTACCCAACGAGCAGTACTTC
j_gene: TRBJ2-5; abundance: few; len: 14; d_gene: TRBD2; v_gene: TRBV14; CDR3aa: CASSRDSGTETQYF; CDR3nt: TGTGCCAGCAGCCGGGATAGCGGGACAGAGACCCAGTACTTC
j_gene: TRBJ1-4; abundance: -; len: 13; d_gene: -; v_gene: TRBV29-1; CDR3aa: CSGGLATNEKLFF; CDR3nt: TGCAGCGGTGGTCTAGCAACTAATGAAAAACTGTTTTTT
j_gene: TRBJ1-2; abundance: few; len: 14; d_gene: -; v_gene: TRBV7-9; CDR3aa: CASSLGTANYGYTF; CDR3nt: TGTGCCAGCAGCTTAGGTACAGCTAACTATGGCTACACCTTC
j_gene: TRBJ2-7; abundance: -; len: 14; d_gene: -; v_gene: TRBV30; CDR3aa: CACTGRLLPYEQYF; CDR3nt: TGTGCCTGCACAGGACGGCTTCTTCCATACGAGCAGTACTTC
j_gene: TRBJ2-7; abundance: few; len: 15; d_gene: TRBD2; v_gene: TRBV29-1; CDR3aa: CSVEDNGGSRYEQYF; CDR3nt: TGCAGCGTTGAAGATAACGGCGGGAGTAGGTACGAGCAGTACTTC
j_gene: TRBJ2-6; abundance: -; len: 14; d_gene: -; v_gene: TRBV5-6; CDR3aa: CASSSVSGANVLTF; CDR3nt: TGTGCCAGCAGCTCCGTCTCTGGGGCCAACGTCCTGACTTTC
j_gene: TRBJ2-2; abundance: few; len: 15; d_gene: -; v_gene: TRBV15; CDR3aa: CATSRERAGTGELFF; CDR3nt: TGTGCCACCAGCAGGGAGAGGGCGGGTACCGGGGAGCTGTTTTTT
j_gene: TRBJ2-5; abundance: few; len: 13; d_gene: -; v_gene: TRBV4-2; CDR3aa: CASSRDNQETQYF; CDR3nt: TGTGCCAGCAGCCGGGACAACCAAGAGACCCAGTACTTC
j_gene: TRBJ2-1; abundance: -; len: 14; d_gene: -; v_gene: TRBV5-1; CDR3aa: CASSPGGPRNEQFF; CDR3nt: TGCGCCAGCAGCCCTGGCGGTCCCCGTAATGAGCAGTTCTTC
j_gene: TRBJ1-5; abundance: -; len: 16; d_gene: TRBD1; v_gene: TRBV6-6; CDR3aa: CASSYPTGESNQPQHF; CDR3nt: TGTGCCAGCAGTTACCCGACAGGGGAGAGCAATCAGCCCCAGCATTTT
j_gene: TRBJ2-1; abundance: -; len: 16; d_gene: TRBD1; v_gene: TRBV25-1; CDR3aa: CASSDQRGLASDEQFF; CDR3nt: TGTGCCAGCAGCGATCAGAGGGGGCTGGCGTCGGATGAGCAGTTCTTC
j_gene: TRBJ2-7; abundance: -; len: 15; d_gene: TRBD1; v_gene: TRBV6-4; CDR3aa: CASRAQTGGPYEQYF; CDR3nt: TGTGCCAGCCGGGCCCAGACAGGGGGCCCCTACGAGCAGTACTTC
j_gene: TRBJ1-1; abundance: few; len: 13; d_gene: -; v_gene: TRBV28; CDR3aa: CASTQGGATEAFF; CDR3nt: TGTGCCAGCACTCAAGGGGGGGCCACTGAAGCTTTCTTT
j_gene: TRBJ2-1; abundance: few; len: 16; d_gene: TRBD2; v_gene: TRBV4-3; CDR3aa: CASSQEAASGGRGQFF; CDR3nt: TGCGCCAGCAGCCAAGAAGCGGCTAGCGGGGGAAGGGGGCAGTTCTTC
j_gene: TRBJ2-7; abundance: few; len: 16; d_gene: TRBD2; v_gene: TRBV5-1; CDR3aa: CASSLPGSGRNYEQYF; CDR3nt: TGCGCCAGCAGCTTGCCAGGAAGCGGGAGGAACTACGAGCAGTACTTC
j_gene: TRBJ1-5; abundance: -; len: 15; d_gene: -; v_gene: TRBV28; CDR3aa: CASSMGGGTHQPQHF; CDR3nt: TGTGCCAGCAGCATGGGCGGGGGTACCCATCAGCCCCAGCATTTT
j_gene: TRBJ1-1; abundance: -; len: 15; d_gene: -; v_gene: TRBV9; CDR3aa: CASSRTGSAATEAFF; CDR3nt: TGTGCCAGCAGCAGAACAGGGAGTGCGGCCACTGAAGCTTTCTTT
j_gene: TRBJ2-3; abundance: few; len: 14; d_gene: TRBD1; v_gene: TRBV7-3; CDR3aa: CASSPGQSTDTQYF; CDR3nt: TGTGCCAGCAGTCCGGGACAGAGCACAGATACGCAGTATTTT
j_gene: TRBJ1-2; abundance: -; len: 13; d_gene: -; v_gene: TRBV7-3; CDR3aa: CASSQDTKGGYTF; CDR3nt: TGTGCCAGCAGCCAGGACACGAAAGGCGGCTACACCTTC
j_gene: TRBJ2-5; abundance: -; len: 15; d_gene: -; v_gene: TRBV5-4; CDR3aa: CASSPPAGPGETQYF; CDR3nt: TGTGCCAGCAGCCCCCCCGCGGGACCCGGAGAGACCCAGTACTTC
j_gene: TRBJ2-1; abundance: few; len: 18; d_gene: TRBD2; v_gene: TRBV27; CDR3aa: CASSPTRGTSGTSNEQFF; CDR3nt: TGTGCCAGCAGTCCTACCCGAGGGACTAGCGGGACGTCCAATGAGCAGTTCTTC